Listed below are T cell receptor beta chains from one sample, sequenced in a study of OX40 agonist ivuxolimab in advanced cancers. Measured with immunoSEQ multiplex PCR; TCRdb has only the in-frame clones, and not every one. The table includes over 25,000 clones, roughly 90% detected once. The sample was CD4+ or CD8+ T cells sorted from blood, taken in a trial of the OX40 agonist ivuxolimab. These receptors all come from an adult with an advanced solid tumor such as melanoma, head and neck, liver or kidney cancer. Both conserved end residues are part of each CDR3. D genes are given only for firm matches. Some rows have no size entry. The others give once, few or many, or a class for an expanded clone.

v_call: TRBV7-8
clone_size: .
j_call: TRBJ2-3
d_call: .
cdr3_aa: CASSFRDTQYF
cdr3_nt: TGTGCCAGCAGCTTTAGAGATACGCAGTATTTT

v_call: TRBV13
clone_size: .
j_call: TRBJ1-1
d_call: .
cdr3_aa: CASSLESLEAFF
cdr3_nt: TGTGCCAGCAGCTTAGAATCGCTTGAAGCTTTCTTT

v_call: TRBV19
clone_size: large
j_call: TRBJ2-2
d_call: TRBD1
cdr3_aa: CASWDRENTGELFF
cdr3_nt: TGTGCCAGTTGGGACAGAGAGAACACCGGGGAGCTGTTTTTT

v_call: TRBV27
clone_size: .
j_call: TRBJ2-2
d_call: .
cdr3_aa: CARLACMNTGELFF
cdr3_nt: TGTGCCAGGCTGGCGTGTATGAACACCGGGGAGCTGTTTTTT

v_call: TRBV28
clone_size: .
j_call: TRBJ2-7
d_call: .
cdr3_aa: CASSSPLLSSYEQYF
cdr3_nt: TGTGCCAGCAGTTCTCCCCTCCTGAGCTCCTACGAGCAGTACTTC

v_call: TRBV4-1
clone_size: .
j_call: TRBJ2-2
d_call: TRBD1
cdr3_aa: CASSRTGGGTGELFF
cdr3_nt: TGCGCCAGCAGCCGAACAGGGGGTGGGACCGGGGAGCTGTTTTTT

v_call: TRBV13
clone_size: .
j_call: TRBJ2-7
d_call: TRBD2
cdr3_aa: CASSLGEAGVSYEQYF
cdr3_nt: TGTGCCAGCAGCTTAGGAGAAGCGGGGGTTAGCTACGAGCAGTACTTC

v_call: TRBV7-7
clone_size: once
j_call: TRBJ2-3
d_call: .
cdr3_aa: CASSPPSTDTQYF
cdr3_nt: TGTGCCAGCAGCCCCCCCAGCACAGATACGCAGTATTTT

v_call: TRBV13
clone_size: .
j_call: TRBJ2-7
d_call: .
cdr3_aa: CASSLSQGSYEQYF
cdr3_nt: TGTGCCAGCAGCTTAAGCCAGGGGAGTTACGAGCAGTACTTC

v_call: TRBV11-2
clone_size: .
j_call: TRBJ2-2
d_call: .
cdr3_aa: CASSLEGAGELFF
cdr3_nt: TGTGCCAGCAGCTTAGAGGGGGCGGGGGAGCTGTTTTTT

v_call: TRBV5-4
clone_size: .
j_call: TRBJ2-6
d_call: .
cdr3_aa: CASSTGTLGAGANVLTF
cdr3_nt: TGTGCCAGCAGCACGGGGACTCTGGGAGCTGGGGCCAACGTCCTGACTTTC

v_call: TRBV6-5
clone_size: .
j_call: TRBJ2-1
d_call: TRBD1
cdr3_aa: CASSHRGTYNEQFF
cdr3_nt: TGTGCCAGCAGTCACAGGGGAACCTACAATGAGCAGTTCTTC

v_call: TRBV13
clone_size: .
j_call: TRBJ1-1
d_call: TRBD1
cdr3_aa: CASSGPTGAGGGFF
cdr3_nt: TGTGCCAGCAGCGGGCCAACAGGGGCCGGGGGGGGCTTCTTT

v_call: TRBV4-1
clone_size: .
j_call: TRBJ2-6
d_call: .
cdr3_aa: CASRHLSGANVLTF
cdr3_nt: TGCGCCAGCAGGCACTTATCTGGGGCCAACGTCCTGACTTTC

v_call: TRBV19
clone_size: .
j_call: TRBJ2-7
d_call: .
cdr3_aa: CASSFSTSYEQYF
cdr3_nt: TGTGCCAGTAGTTTTAGCACCTCCTACGAGCAGTACTTC

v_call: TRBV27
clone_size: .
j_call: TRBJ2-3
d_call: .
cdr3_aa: CASSPQGGGEAHTQYF
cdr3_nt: TGTGCCAGCAGCCCCCAGGGCGGAGGTGAAGCCCATACGCAGTATTTT

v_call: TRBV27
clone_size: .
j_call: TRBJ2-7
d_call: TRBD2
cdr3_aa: CASSLGGTYEQYF
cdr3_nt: TGTGCCAGCAGTTTGGGAGGGACCTACGAGCAGTACTTC

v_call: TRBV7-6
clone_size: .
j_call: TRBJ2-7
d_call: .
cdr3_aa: CASSLAKGIVLSYEQYF
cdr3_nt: TGTGCCAGCAGCTTAGCAAAGGGAATTGTTTTATCCTACGAGCAGTACTTC